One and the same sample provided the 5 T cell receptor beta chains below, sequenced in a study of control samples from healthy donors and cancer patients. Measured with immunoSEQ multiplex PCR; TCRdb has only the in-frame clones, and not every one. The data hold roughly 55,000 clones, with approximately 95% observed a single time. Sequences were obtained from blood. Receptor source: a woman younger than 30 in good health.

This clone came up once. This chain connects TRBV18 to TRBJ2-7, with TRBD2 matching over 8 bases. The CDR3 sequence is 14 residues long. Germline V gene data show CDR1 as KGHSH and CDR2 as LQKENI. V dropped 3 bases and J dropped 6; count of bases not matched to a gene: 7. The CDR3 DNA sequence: TGTGCCAGCTCACCGGTGACGGGGGGGCGCGAGCAGTACTTC. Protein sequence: CASSPVTGGREQYF.

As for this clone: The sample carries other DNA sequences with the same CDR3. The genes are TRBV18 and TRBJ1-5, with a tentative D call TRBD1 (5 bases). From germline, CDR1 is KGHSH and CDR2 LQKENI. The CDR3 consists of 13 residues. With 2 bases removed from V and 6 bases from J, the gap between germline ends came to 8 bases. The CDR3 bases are TGTGCCAGCTCACCAGGGGCGGGTCAGCCCCAGCATTTT. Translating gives CASSPGAGQPQHF.

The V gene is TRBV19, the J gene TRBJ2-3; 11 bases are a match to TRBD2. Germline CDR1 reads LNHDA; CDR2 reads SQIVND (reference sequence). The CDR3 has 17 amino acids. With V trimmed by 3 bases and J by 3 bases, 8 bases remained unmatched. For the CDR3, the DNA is TGTGCCAGTAGTATGGACCTGACTAGCGGGGTAACAGATACGCAGTATTTT. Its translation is CASSMDLTSGVTDTQYF.

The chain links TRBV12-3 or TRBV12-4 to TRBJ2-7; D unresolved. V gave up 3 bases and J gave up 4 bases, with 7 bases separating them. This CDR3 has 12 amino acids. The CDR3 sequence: CASSLLPYEQYF. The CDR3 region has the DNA TGTGCCAGCAGTTTGCTCCCGTACGAGCAGTACTTC.

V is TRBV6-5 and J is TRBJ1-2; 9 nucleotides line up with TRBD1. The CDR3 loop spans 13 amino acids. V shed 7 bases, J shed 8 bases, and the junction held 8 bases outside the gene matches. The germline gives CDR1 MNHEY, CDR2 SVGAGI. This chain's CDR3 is CASTKQGAKGYTF. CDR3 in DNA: TGTGCCAGCACCAAACAGGGGGCTAAAGGCTACACCTTC.